This T cell receptor (beta chain) was profiled in a study of shared clonotypes between healthy human individuals. Findings of the study overall: Represented diversity (both genetic and exposure-history) was limited by the small number of donors. Only blood underwent sampling, and tissue repertoires likely differ.

The quantity of DNA used in unsorted PBMC replicate PCRs was around 300 ng, corresponding to some 29,000 T cell genomes. Sequenced by immunoSEQ multiplex PCR; TCRdb stores in-frame clones only, minus some. The sample consists of 450,000 to 500,000 clones, 70% to 85% of them appearing once. Note on this clone: Its antigen is as yet unknown.

CDR3 length: 14 amino acids. The V and J ends lost 0 bases and 7 bases respectively, with 13 bases between them. The germline gives CDR1 SGHTA, CDR2 FQGNSA. It was 90 million to 95 million PBMCs that unsorted samples used for genomic DNA. The sequenced sample consisted of PBMCs. The V gene is TRBV7-2, the J gene TRBJ2-7, with D possibly TRBD2 on 6 matching bases. This TCR derives from a woman in her forties in good health. Some clones in this sample may be carry-over from other donors' samples. In DNA form, the CDR3 reads TGTGCCAGCAGCTTAGCTGGGCGGGGCCGGGAGCAGTACTTC. It translates to CASSLAGRGREQYF.